The 21 T cell receptor beta chains below come from one sample, sequenced in a study of T cells in narcolepsy. Sequenced by immunoSEQ multiplex PCR; TCRdb stores in-frame clones only, minus some. The sample lists 25,000 to 35,000 clones, 90% occurring once. The sample comprised CD45RA- memory CD4+ T cells from PBMCs. The origin of the receptors is a human donor with narcolepsy.

The CDR3 coding sequence is TGTGCCAGCAGCTCGGGACTAGCGGGAGTAGGGCCCGGGGAGCTGTTTTTT. Translated: CASSSGLAGVGPGELFF. The chain carries TRBV7-6 and TRBJ2-2; 14 nucleotides align to TRBD2. This CDR3 is built from 17 residues. V shed 4 bases and J 6 bases; nucleotides not matched to a gene: 7. Germline V CDR1 and CDR2: SGHVS, FNYEAQ.

In its sample, this clone was seen a few times. V usage is TRBV2 and J usage is TRBJ2-2; D gene unclear. This CDR3 contains 14 residues. The germline V and J ends were trimmed by 10 bases and 1 base, with 13 bases remaining between them. CDR1 and CDR2 from the germline V gene are SNHLY and FYNNEI. CDR3 amino acids: CATKQSQNTGELFF. CDR3 coding DNA: TGTGCCACCAAACAGTCTCAGAACACCGGGGAGCTGTTTTTT.

CDR3 in DNA: TGTGCCAGCAAAGAGCGGGAGTACACAGATACGCAGTATTTT. This translates into CASKEREYTDTQYF. The chain has TRBV5-5 and TRBJ2-3; 8 bases match TRBD2. The CDR3 sequence is 14 residues long. With 6 bases clipped from V and 2 bases from J, the junction kept 5 bases outside the gene matches. CDR1 is SGHKS and CDR2 is YYEKEE in the germline V gene (reference sequence).

The rearrangement uses TRBV28 and TRBJ1-6; D possibly corresponds to TRBD1 (5 bases). This CDR3 spans 16 amino acids. The V gene lost 6 bases and the J gene lost 5 bases, with 17 bases spanning the gap. Germline assignment: CDR1 MDHEN and CDR2 SYDVKM. The CDR3 region is CASRTTETDNNSPLHF. Here the CDR3 DNA reads TGTGCCAGCAGAACCACCGAGACAGATAATAATTCACCCCTCCACTTT.

This chain connects TRBV30 to TRBJ2-6; D may be TRBD1 or TRBD2 (5 bases each). The V end lost 3 bases, the J end lost 1 base, and 16 bases lay between the germline ends. The germline gives CDR1 GTSNPN, CDR2 SVGIG (reference sequence). CDR3 length equals 17 residues. DNA for the CDR3: TGTGCCTGGAGGAGGGGCAGAGCCCAATCTGGGGCCAACGTCCTGACTTTC. Residues: CAWRRGRAQSGANVLTF.

This chain links TRBV10-2 with TRBJ1-3; D unclear. Trimming shortened V by 0 bases and J by 3 bases, and 6 bases separated the two germline ends. The CDR3 has 14 amino acids. Germline V gives CDR1 WSHSY, CDR2 SAAADI. For the CDR3, the DNA is TGCGCCAGCAGTGAGTCTGCAGGTGGAAACACCATATATTTT. Translation: CASSESAGGNTIYF.

The chain employs TRBV28 and TRBJ2-3; D possibly corresponds to TRBD1 (8 bases). CDR3 length: 13 amino acids. Trimming took 11 bases from V and 4 from J, leaving 16 bases between them. Looked up from germline, CDR1 is MDHEN and CDR2 is SYDVKM. The CDR3 protein is CAHRGGLPDTQYF. The DNA for the CDR3 is TGTGCCCACAGGGGGGGGCTCCCAGATACGCAGTATTTT.

A single count supports this clone. The J gene is TRBJ2-3, the V gene TRBV11-3; TRBD2 matches at 15 bases. J was trimmed by 5 bases and V by 6 bases; bases with no gene match: 12. The CDR3 runs 18 residues. Germline CDR1 and CDR2: SGHNT and YENEEA. CDR3 region: CASSLGLAGGHGIDTQYF. In nucleotides, the CDR3 is TGTGCCAGCAGTCTTGGACTAGCGGGGGGGCACGGGATAGATACGCAGTATTTT.

The chain uses TRBV19 and TRBJ2-6; no firm D call. Trimming removed 4 bases at V and 0 bases at J, with 7 bases between. This CDR3 contains 15 residues. CDR1 and CDR2 (germline): LNHDA, SQIVND (reference sequence). CDR3 nucleotides: TGTGCCAGTAGTAGAGACAACTCTGGGGCCAACGTCCTGACTTTC. Its translation: CASSRDNSGANVLTF.

J is TRBJ1-5 and V is TRBV5-8; D is uncertain. The CDR3 runs 11 residues. The V and J ends lost 4 bases and 8 bases respectively, with 7 bases between them. Germline V gene lookup returns CDR1 SGHTS and CDR2 YDEGEE. In DNA form, the CDR3 reads TGTGCCAGCAGCCCCCGAGAGCCCCAGCATTTT. Amino acid sequence: CASSPREPQHF.

The chain links TRBV2 to TRBJ1-5; no firm D call. Trimming left V 4 bases short and J 7 bases short, with 11 bases between. In germline, CDR1 is SNHLY, CDR2 FYNNEI. The CDR3 runs 13 residues. For the CDR3, the DNA is TGTGCCAGCAGTGCTGGAGAAGGACAGCCCCAGCATTTT. Its translation is CASSAGEGQPQHF.

The V call is TRBV6-6, the J call TRBJ1-6; D perhaps matches TRBD1 (5 bases). Trimming removed 7 bases from V and 2 bases from J, with 12 bases in between. This CDR3 region has 15 residues. Per the germline V gene, CDR1 is MNHNY and CDR2 is SVGAGI (reference sequence). The CDR3 sequence: CASTTGGPYNSPLHF. The CDR3 coding sequence is TGTGCCAGCACCACGGGGGGTCCCTATAATTCACCCCTCCACTTT.

The gene calls are TRBV7-9 and TRBJ1-2; TRBD1 matches 8 bases. Germline V lookup: CDR1 SEHNR, CDR2 FQNEAQ (reference sequence). The length of the CDR3 is 15 residues. With V trimmed by 4 bases and J by 0 bases, 4 bases remained unmatched. The CDR3: CASSSWTGTNYGYTF. CDR3 DNA sequence: TGTGCCAGCAGCTCGTGGACAGGGACTAACTATGGCTACACCTTC.

V and J are TRBV28 and TRBJ1-2; D not certain. Trimming cost V 2 bases and J 4 bases, with 8 bases left between them. In germline, CDR1 is MDHEN, CDR2 SYDVKM. The CDR3 extends over 13 amino acids. In nucleotides, the CDR3 is TGTGCCAGCAGTTTAAACAACCTCTATGGCTACACCTTC. Translating gives CASSLNNLYGYTF.

V gene TRBV5-1 combines with J gene TRBJ2-2; D is possibly TRBD2 (6 bases). This CDR3 is built from 14 residues. Germline assignment: CDR1 SGHRS and CDR2 YFSETQ. Trimming stripped 0 bases from V and 4 bases from J, with 7 bases between. CDR3 loop: CASSLGGATGELFF. CDR3 DNA sequence: TGCGCCAGCAGCTTGGGCGGGGCCACCGGGGAGCTGTTTTTT.

The chain is built from TRBV19 and TRBJ2-6, with D unresolved. The CDR3 sequence is 15 residues long. Trimming took 2 bases from V and 4 from J, leaving 9 bases between them. CDR1 LNHDA and CDR2 SQIVND come from the germline V gene (reference sequence). CDR3 in DNA: TGTGCCAGTAGTATATCCGTACGGGGGGCCAACGTCCTGACTTTC. As protein: CASSISVRGANVLTF.

This chain links TRBV13 with TRBJ2-3; 12 bases are shared with TRBD2. In germline, CDR1 is PRHDT, CDR2 FYEKMQ (reference sequence). Trimming cost V 4 bases and J 4 bases; bases outside gene matches: 12. The CDR3 covers 18 residues. The CDR3 bases are TGTGCCAGCAGCTCAACACGTCGACTAGCGGGAGTGTCAGATACGCAGTATTTT. Amino acids: CASSSTRRLAGVSDTQYF.

The table lists this clone with a few counts. The V and J genes are TRBV7-7 and TRBJ2-1, with D perhaps matching TRBD2 (6 bases). Between the trimmed V and J ends, which lost 5 bases and 5 bases, there was a span of 16 bases. This CDR3 has 15 amino acids. Germline CDR1 reads SSHAT; CDR2 reads FNYEAQ (reference sequence). The CDR3 coding sequence is TGTGCCAGCAGCATATCCGGCGGGGTTAACAATGAGCAGTTCTTC. Translating it yields CASSISGGVNNEQFF.

The chain is built from TRBV4-1 and TRBJ2-7; D remains unclear. V lost 0 bases and J lost 0, with 15 bases in between. The CDR3 runs to 17 residues. Germline lookup yields CDR1 MGHRA and CDR2 YSYEKL. The CDR3 nucleotides are TGCGCCAGCAGCCAAGAGAGTAGAGGACGGCTCTCCTACGAGCAGTACTTC. Translated: CASSQESRGRLSYEQYF.

This chain links TRBV5-6 with TRBJ2-7, with D possibly being TRBD1 (6 bases). The CDR3 loop spans 14 amino acids. Between the trimmed V and J ends, which lost 4 bases and 2 bases, there was a span of 13 bases. CDR1 is SGHDT, CDR2 YYEEEE, per germline. CDR3 in amino acids: CASSPLGQPYEQYF. The DNA of the CDR3 is TGTGCCAGCAGCCCCCTCGGACAGCCCTACGAGCAGTACTTC.

The V call is TRBV5-1, the J call TRBJ2-1, with 7 positions matching TRBD2. J lost 7 bases, V lost 3 bases, and 10 bases had no gene match. There are 15 residues in the CDR3. Germline V lookup: CDR1 SGHRS, CDR2 YFSETQ. CDR3 DNA: TGCGCCAGCAGCTCCGGACTAGTGGGAACAAATGAGCAGTTCTTC. It codes for CASSSGLVGTNEQFF.